This TCR beta chain was identified in a study of T cells after yellow fever vaccination. Via MiXCR, TCRdb re-called the 5' RACE reads, giving one row per CDR3 protein. The sample has about 300,000 distinct CDR3 sequences; 8.5% to 10% are singletons. The receptor comes from a man between 18 and 35 years old who received the YFV17D yellow fever vaccine. The sample was CD4+ T cells sorted from PBMCs, taken 5 days after the yellow fever booster vaccination.

The DNA for the CDR3 is TGTGCCACCAGCGAAATGACAGGGGCCAGGGAGCAGTACTTC. It yields the protein CATSEMTGAREQYF. The chain has TRBV15 and TRBJ2-7, with 8 bases matching TRBD1. J gave up 7 bases and V 5 bases, and 10 bases lay outside the gene matches. Germline V CDR1 and CDR2: LNHNV, YYDKDF (reference sequence). The CDR3 spans 14 residues.